The rows below give T cell receptor beta chains drawn from one sample of a study of T cells in localized non-small cell lung cancer. Clones were sequenced by immunoSEQ multiplex PCR, and TCRdb holds only the in-frame ones, with some missing. The sample gives under 65,000 clones, around 90% of which show up once; about 20% is in the top ten. The specimen was peripheral blood, collected before any cancer treatment. The receptors were sampled from a man aged 35 to 69 with stage I squamous cell lung carcinoma. Both conserved end residues are part of each CDR3. The D gene is left open where the match is weak. Size values are once, few and many counts, or a class for expanded clones, and some rows have none.

v_call	d_call	clone_size	j_call	cdr3_nt	cdr3_aa
TRBV29-1	NA	few	TRBJ1-5	TGCAGCGTTTCGGGGATTAATCAGCCCCAGCATTTT	CSVSGINQPQHF
TRBV10-1	NA	once	TRBJ2-2	TGCGCCAGCAGTACACAGGGCACCGGGGAGCTGTTTTTT	CASSTQGTGELFF
TRBV28	NA	NA	TRBJ2-7	TGTGCCAGCAGAATGAGGCGGGGTGACTCCTACGAGCAGTACTTC	CASRMRRGDSYEQYF
TRBV5-6	TRBD1	NA	TRBJ1-2	TGTGCCAGCAGCCTACCGGGACAGCAAATCTATGGCTACACCTTC	CASSLPGQQIYGYTF
TRBV9	NA	NA	TRBJ1-5	TGTGCCAGCAGCGTAGAGGGTCTCCTCAATCAGCCCCAGCATTTT	CASSVEGLLNQPQHF
TRBV2	NA	NA	TRBJ1-5	TGTGCCAGCAGTGGGGGACAAAACAGCAATCAGCCCCAGCATTTT	CASSGGQNSNQPQHF
TRBV29-1	NA	NA	TRBJ2-1	TGCAGCGCACGGAGGGCCCAAAGCTATGAGCAGTTCTTC	CSARRAQSYEQFF
TRBV28	NA	NA	TRBJ2-5	TGTGCCAGCAGTTTAGGGCCGGAGACCCAGTACTTC	CASSLGPETQYF
TRBV7-9	NA	NA	TRBJ2-7	TGTGCCAGCAGCCCTCGGACGTTCTACGAGCAGTACTTC	CASSPRTFYEQYF
TRBV28	NA	NA	TRBJ2-1	TGTGCCAGCAGAGCGGGCCAGGGGGGGTTCTTC	CASRAGQGGFF
TRBV29-1	NA	NA	TRBJ2-1	TGCAGCGCTGACCGGGGCCTATACAATGAGCAGTTCTTC	CSADRGLYNEQFF
TRBV28	NA	NA	TRBJ1-5	TGTGCCAGCAGTTTTGGTCGAACTGAACAGCCCCAGCATTTT	CASSFGRTEQPQHF
TRBV7-7	NA	NA	TRBJ2-5	TGTGCTAGCAGCTTAGGGGTCCAAGAGACCCAGTACTTC	CASSLGVQETQYF
TRBV4-3	NA	NA	TRBJ2-1	TGCGCCAGCAGCCACTGGACGGAGGAGCAGTTCTTC	CASSHWTEEQFF
TRBV15	NA	once	TRBJ1-4	TGTGCCACCAGCAGAGATATAGGGGAAAAACTGTTTTTT	CATSRDIGEKLFF
TRBV27	NA	NA	TRBJ1-2	TGTGCCAGCAGTTTAGGCGGGACACCGAACTATGGCTACACCTTC	CASSLGGTPNYGYTF
TRBV6-5	NA	NA	TRBJ2-7	TGTGCCAGCAGTTTCCCGAGCTCCTACGAGCAGTACTTC	CASSFPSSYEQYF
TRBV19	NA	NA	TRBJ1-5	TGTGCCAGTAGTATAGATGGGGTCGGGGTTGAGTCCAATCAGCCCCAGCATTTT	CASSIDGVGVESNQPQHF
TRBV2	NA	NA	TRBJ1-1	TGTGCCAGCAGTGGCACAGTCCTTGGAGCTTTCTTT	CASSGTVLGAFF
TRBV19	TRBD2	NA	TRBJ2-7	TGTGCCAGTAGTATAGAATTTTTGCGGGAGGGCTACGAGCAGTACTTC	CASSIEFLREGYEQYF
TRBV6-4	NA	NA	TRBJ2-2	TGTGCCAGCAGGAGGGATTCTCCGGCCGGGGAGCTGTTTTTT	CASRRDSPAGELFF
TRBV10-1	NA	NA	TRBJ2-7	TGCGCCAGCAGTGCCAATGCCGGTTACGAGCAGTACTTC	CASSANAGYEQYF
TRBV30	NA	NA	TRBJ2-7	TGTGCCTGGGGACAATACGAGCAGTACTTC	CAWGQYEQYF
TRBV18	NA	once	TRBJ2-5	TGTGCCAGCTCACGTGGACAGAGTCAAGAGACCCAGTACTTC	CASSRGQSQETQYF
TRBV6-4	NA	NA	TRBJ2-3	TGTGCCAGCAGTGAGACGGTTACTTTCACAGATACGCAGTATTTT	CASSETVTFTDTQYF
TRBV28	TRBD1	NA	TRBJ1-1	TGTGCCAGCAGTTTCTCTGGACAGGGGAACACTGAAGCTTTCTTT	CASSFSGQGNTEAFF
TRBV29-1	NA	NA	TRBJ2-5	TGCAGCGTTGAGAGGGGTGATGGGACGACCCAGTACTTC	CSVERGDGTTQYF
TRBV4-3	NA	NA	TRBJ2-3	TGCGCCAGCAGATGGTGGCGGGGGCGGGATACGCAGTATTTT	CASRWWRGRDTQYF
TRBV4-2	NA	NA	TRBJ1-4	TGTGCCAGCAGCTCCCGACAGTCGAGGCGGGCGGCCAATGAAAAACTGTTTTTT	CASSSRQSRRAANEKLFF
TRBV12-5	NA	NA	TRBJ2-7	TGTGCTAGGGACTACGGGGCTCCCTACGAGCAGTACTTC	CARDYGAPYEQYF
TRBV5-1	TRBD2	NA	TRBJ2-2	TGCGCCAGCAGAGGGCTAGCGGGAGAGACCGGGGAGCTGTTTTTT	CASRGLAGETGELFF
TRBV6-5	TRBD2	NA	TRBJ2-7	TGTGCCAGCAGTTACGGGACTAGCGGGAGCTACGAGCAGTACTTC	CASSYGTSGSYEQYF
TRBV5-1	TRBD1	NA	TRBJ2-3	TGCGCCAGCAGCTGGGACAGGGCTAGCACAGATACGCAGTATTTT	CASSWDRASTDTQYF
TRBV19	TRBD1	NA	TRBJ1-5	TGTGCCAGTAGTATTTCCGGGACAGGGGTTCGAAGCAATCAGCCCCAGCATTTT	CASSISGTGVRSNQPQHF
TRBV5-1	TRBD1	NA	TRBJ2-2	TGCGCCAGCAGCCACGGGACAGCGAACACCGGGGAGCTGTTTTTT	CASSHGTANTGELFF
TRBV5-6	TRBD1	few	TRBJ2-3	TGTGCCAGCAGCAAAGGGACAGGGACCACAGATACGCAGTATTTT	CASSKGTGTTDTQYF
TRBV12-5	NA	NA	TRBJ2-1	TGTGCTAGTGGTTCGGGGCAGGGAGTTTACAATGAGCAGTTCTTC	CASGSGQGVYNEQFF
TRBV5-1	NA	NA	TRBJ2-6	TGCGCCAGCAGCAACACAGGATCGGGGTTCTCTGGGGCCAACGTCCTGACTTTC	CASSNTGSGFSGANVLTF
TRBV5-4	NA	NA	TRBJ2-2	TGTGCCAGCAGCTTGGTTTCCGGGTACACCGGGGAGCTGTTTTTT	CASSLVSGYTGELFF
TRBV28	TRBD1	NA	TRBJ1-3	TGTGCCAGCAGTAGAGGCGGGACAGCCTCTGGAAACACCATATATTTT	CASSRGGTASGNTIYF
TRBV29-1	NA	NA	TRBJ2-2	TGCAGCGTTTATAACACCGGGGAGCTGTTTTTT	CSVYNTGELFF
TRBV11-3	TRBD1	NA	TRBJ2-2	TGTGCCAGCAGCTCCCCCTTGCAGGGGGCTCGAGGCGGGGAGCTGTTTTTT	CASSSPLQGARGGELFF
TRBV10-1	NA	NA	TRBJ2-1	TGCGCCAGCAGGACTCCAGCCTACAATGAGCAGTTCTTC	CASRTPAYNEQFF
TRBV4-3	NA	few	TRBJ2-1	TGCGCCAGCAGCCAAGATTGGCAGAGCGCATACAATGAGCAGTTCTTC	CASSQDWQSAYNEQFF
TRBV5-4	TRBD2	NA	TRBJ2-5	TGTGCCAGCAGCACGGGACTAGCGGGAGGGAAACAAGAGACCCAGTACTTC	CASSTGLAGGKQETQYF
TRBV11-3	NA	NA	TRBJ2-3	TGTGCCAGCAGCTTAGGACAGGACACAGATACGCAGTATTTT	CASSLGQDTDTQYF
TRBV29-1	TRBD2	NA	TRBJ2-5	TGCAGCGTGGGACTAGCGGTTCAAGAGACCCAGTACTTC	CSVGLAVQETQYF
TRBV5-4	NA	NA	TRBJ2-3	TGTGCCAGCAGCTTGGTTGGCAACACAGATACGCAGTATTTT	CASSLVGNTDTQYF
TRBV9	TRBD2	NA	TRBJ2-7	TGTGCCAGCAGCGTAGGGCCCCCTAGCGGGTTCGGCTACTACGAGCAGTACTTC	CASSVGPPSGFGYYEQYF
TRBV7-2	NA	NA	TRBJ2-1	TGTGCCAGCAGCTTGGCCGCCGGGGGAAACTACAATGAGCAGTTCTTC	CASSLAAGGNYNEQFF
TRBV10-2	NA	NA	TRBJ2-7	TGCGCCAGCAGATCGTACAGGGACCAGGCCGAGCAGTACTTC	CASRSYRDQAEQYF